Given below is one T cell receptor (beta chain) in context. What it recognizes is unknown. TCRdb keeps only in-frame clones here, not all; method: immunoSEQ multiplex PCR. Among about 45,000 clones, over 65% were seen once, and the ten largest hold about 15%. The source of the sample is a study of OX40 agonist ivuxolimab in advanced cancers. At the level of the study: From about 23 to 85 years was the age range, with a mean of 60 years, and around 84% were male. Study results and limitations: By week 6 at 0.1 to 3.0 mg/kg, blood CD4+ and CD8+ T cells had expanded clonally.

V was clipped by 4 bases and J by 8 bases, with 12 bases between them. There are 12 residues in the CDR3. Germline CDR1 reads SGHDT; CDR2 reads YYEEEE. The sequences come from CD4+ or CD8+ T cells sorted from blood, collected in a trial of the OX40 agonist ivuxolimab. The chain is built from TRBV5-6 and TRBJ1-2; maybe TRBD1 (6 bases). This sequence was found in an adult with an advanced solid tumor such as melanoma, head and neck, liver or kidney cancer. The CDR3, as DNA: TGTGCCAGCAGCCAAACAGGGTTAGGCTACACCTTC. Translation gives CASSQTGLGYTF.